This T cell receptor (beta chain) stems from a study of shared T cell receptors in the human thymus. Profiling relied on immunoSEQ multiplex PCR, and the TCRdb table lists in-frame clones only, not all of them. Among roughly 660,000 clones listed, more than 75% were seen once. The CDR3 spans 15 residues. Trimming left V 4 bases short and J 1 base short, with 12 bases between. The germline gives CDR1 MNHEY, CDR2 SVGAGI. These data were also reused for a study on human thymus T cells. That source notes: The thymus tissue came from resections taken during corrective heart surgery.

The specimen was thymocytes. This receptor was identified in a boy under two years old with a congenital heart defect. This sequence joins TRBV6-5 and TRBJ2-3; maybe TRBD2 (6 bases). CDR3 residues: CASSWFGSGTDTQYF. The CDR3 coding sequence is TGTGCCAGCAGTTGGTTCGGGAGCGGCACAGATACGCAGTATTTT.